This is a list of T cell receptor delta chains from one sample in a study of Vδ1+ human thymocytes. TCRdb fed the multiplex PCR reads into CATT to redo clone calling. The sample holds roughly 50,000 delta-chain clones; 15% are singletons and the top ten take about 0.5%. Sequencing was carried out using Vdelta1+ gamma-delta thymocytes from the thymus. These TCRs come from a boy less than two years old who had congenital heart surgery. The CDR3 runs from the conserved cysteine through the conserved F or W. Each record gives: CDR3 length, D gene, clone size, V gene, J gene, CDR3 protein, CDR3 DNA. A D gene is named only where the DNA matches it firmly. Only some rows state a clone size, as once, few, many or a class for expanded clones.

CDR3 length: 16
D gene: -
clone size: few
V gene: TRDV1
J gene: TRDJ1
CDR3 protein: CALGLLRISGGDKLIF
CDR3 DNA: TGTGCTCTTGGCCTCCTACGGATTTCTGGAGGCGATAAACTCATCTTT

CDR3 length: 18
D gene: -
clone size: -
V gene: TRDV1
J gene: TRDJ1
CDR3 protein: CALGESCRRDLYTDKLIF
CDR3 DNA: TGTGCTCTTGGGGAAAGCTGCCGGAGGGACTTGTACACCGATAAACTCATCTTT

CDR3 length: 27
D gene: -
clone size: few
V gene: TRAV29/DV5
J gene: TRDJ1
CDR3 protein: CSVLLCSKRRSSVSGFTGGIHTDKLIF
CDR3 DNA: -

CDR3 length: 20
D gene: TRDD3
clone size: -
V gene: TRDV1
J gene: TRDJ1
CDR3 protein: CALGELFLPYWGAPTDKLIF
CDR3 DNA: TGTGCTCTTGGGGAACTCTTCCTTCCCTACTGGGGGGCTCCCACCGATAAACTCATCTTT

CDR3 length: 21
D gene: -
clone size: few
V gene: TRDV1
J gene: TRDJ1
CDR3 protein: CALGDRQTNRGLVLYTDKLIF
CDR3 DNA: TGTGCTCTTGGGGACCGACAAACCAACCGCGGGCTGGTGTTGTACACCGATAAACTCATCTTT

CDR3 length: 21
D gene: TRDD3
clone size: few
V gene: TRDV2
J gene: TRDJ1
CDR3 protein: CARDTGIVPWGICLITDKLIF
CDR3 DNA: TGTGCCCGTGACACCGGCATTGTACCATGGGGGATCTGTCTAATCACCGATAAACTCATCTTT

CDR3 length: 15
D gene: -
clone size: -
V gene: TRDV1
J gene: TRDJ1
CDR3 protein: CALGGYGWGFDKLIF
CDR3 DNA: TGTGCTCTTGGGGGGTACGGTTGGGGCTTCGATAAACTCATCTTT

CDR3 length: 20
D gene: TRDD3
clone size: -
V gene: TRDV1
J gene: TRDJ1
CDR3 protein: CALGDLSLRGDTGDTDKLIF
CDR3 DNA: TGTGCTCTTGGAGATCTCTCCCTACGCGGGGATACGGGGGACACCGATAAACTCATCTTT

CDR3 length: 20
D gene: TRDD3
clone size: many
V gene: TRDV2
J gene: TRDJ1
CDR3 protein: CACDTGGGRQYWGIPDKLIF
CDR3 DNA: TGTGCCTGTGACACCGGGGGGGGCAGGCAGTACTGGGGGATACCCGATAAACTCATCTTT

CDR3 length: 15
D gene: -
clone size: -
V gene: TRDV1
J gene: TRDJ1
CDR3 protein: CALGERGGPTDKLIF
CDR3 DNA: TGTGCTCTTGGGGAACGCGGGGGACCCACCGATAAACTCATCTTT

CDR3 length: 18
D gene: TRDD3
clone size: -
V gene: TRDV1
J gene: TRDJ1
CDR3 protein: CALGEGPPTSGYDGGLIF
CDR3 DNA: TGTGCTCTTGGGGAAGGACCTCCTACGTCGGGATACGATGGGGGGCTCATCTTT

CDR3 length: 9
D gene: -
clone size: -
V gene: TRDV1
J gene: TRDJ1
CDR3 protein: CALGGPFIF
CDR3 DNA: TGTGCTCTTGGGGGACCTTTCATCTTT

CDR3 length: 15
D gene: -
clone size: few
V gene: TRDV3
J gene: TRDJ1
CDR3 protein: CAYSCYWGTEDKLIF
CDR3 DNA: -

CDR3 length: 14
D gene: -
clone size: -
V gene: TRDV1
J gene: TRDJ1
CDR3 protein: CALGAGAYTDKLIF
CDR3 DNA: TGTGCTCTTGGGGCTGGGGCGTACACCGATAAACTCATCTTT

CDR3 length: 16
D gene: TRDD3
clone size: -
V gene: TRDV2
J gene: TRDJ1
CDR3 protein: CACDTSGGYLTDKLIF
CDR3 DNA: TGCGCCTGTGACACCAGTGGGGGATACCTCACCGATAAACTCATCTTT

CDR3 length: 16
D gene: TRDD3
clone size: -
V gene: TRDV1
J gene: TRDJ1
CDR3 protein: CALGGPGGYAPNKLIF
CDR3 DNA: TGTGCTCTTGGGGGCCCGGGGGGATACGCTCCTAATAAACTCATCTTT

CDR3 length: 14
D gene: TRDD3
clone size: few
V gene: TRDV1
J gene: TRDJ1
CDR3 protein: CALGETGAVGKLIF
CDR3 DNA: TGTGCTCTTGGGGAGACTGGGGCAGTCGGTAAACTCATCTTT

CDR3 length: 19
D gene: TRDD3
clone size: -
V gene: TRDV2
J gene: TRDJ3
CDR3 protein: CAWGLGAVPTTWDTRQMFF
CDR3 DNA: TGTGCCTGGGGACTGGGGGCCGTACCGACAACCTGGGACACCCGACAGATGTTTTTC

CDR3 length: 21
D gene: -
clone size: -
V gene: TRDV1
J gene: TRDJ1
CDR3 protein: CALGEPFLRLGDSDGGWKLIF
CDR3 DNA: TGTGCTCTTGGAGAACCCTTCCTACGTCTGGGGGATAGCGATGGTGGGTGGAAACTCATCTTT

CDR3 length: 19
D gene: TRDD3
clone size: -
V gene: TRDV1
J gene: TRDJ1
CDR3 protein: CALGKGGDYWGMNTDKLIF
CDR3 DNA: TGTGCTCTTGGGAAGGGTGGTGACTACTGGGGGATGAACACCGATAAACTCATCTTT

CDR3 length: 21
D gene: -
clone size: few
V gene: TRDV1
J gene: TRDJ1
CDR3 protein: CALGEPPPYGGDLWYTDKLIF
CDR3 DNA: TGTGCTCTTGGGGAACCCCCGCCCTACGGTGGGGATCTTTGGTACACCGATAAACTCATCTTT

CDR3 length: 21
D gene: TRDD3
clone size: few
V gene: TRDV1
J gene: TRDJ1
CDR3 protein: CALGGVPQGWGILPNTDKLIF
CDR3 DNA: TGTGCTCTTGGGGGGGTCCCCCAAGGCTGGGGGATACTTCCTAACACCGATAAACTCATCTTT

CDR3 length: 17
D gene: TRDD3
clone size: few
V gene: TRDV1
J gene: TRDJ1
CDR3 protein: CALGELGLGDTADKLIF
CDR3 DNA: TGTGCTCTTGGGGAACTCGGTCTGGGGGATACGGCAGATAAACTCATCTTT

CDR3 length: 18
D gene: TRDD3
clone size: -
V gene: TRDV1
J gene: TRDJ1
CDR3 protein: CALGSLLGDSGYTDKLIF
CDR3 DNA: TGTGCTCTTGGGTCATTACTGGGGGATTCGGGGTACACCGATAAACTCATCTTT

CDR3 length: 19
D gene: -
clone size: -
V gene: TRDV1
J gene: TRDJ1
CDR3 protein: CALGEFLQLYWGPTDKLIF
CDR3 DNA: TGTGCTCTTGGGGAATTCCTACAACTATACTGGGGGCCGACCGATAAGCTCATCTTT

CDR3 length: 19
D gene: TRDD3
clone size: medium-sized
V gene: TRDV2
J gene: TRDJ1
CDR3 protein: CACGARFTGGYRYTDKLIF
CDR3 DNA: TGTGCCTGTGGAGCCCGTTTTACTGGGGGATACAGATACACCGATAAACTCATCTTT

CDR3 length: 18
D gene: -
clone size: -
V gene: TRDV1
J gene: TRDJ1
CDR3 protein: CALGEPGCSPKATDKLIF
CDR3 DNA: TGTGCTCTTGGGGAACCCGGCTGCAGTCCAAAGGCCACCGATAAACTCATCTTT

CDR3 length: 23
D gene: TRDD3
clone size: few
V gene: TRDV1
J gene: TRDJ1
CDR3 protein: CALGESRLLTHGGYWGYTDKLIF
CDR3 DNA: TGTGCTCTTGGGGAGTCTCGCCTTCTCACTCATGGGGGATACTGGGGGTACACCGATAAACTCATCTTT

CDR3 length: 15
D gene: -
clone size: few
V gene: TRDV1
J gene: TRDJ1
CDR3 protein: CALGDPILGDAELIF
CDR3 DNA: TGTGCTCTTGGGGATCCTATACTCGGGGATGCAGAACTCATCTTT

CDR3 length: 18
D gene: -
clone size: -
V gene: TRDV1
J gene: TRDJ1
CDR3 protein: CALAKTRGTPRYTDKLIF
CDR3 DNA: TGTGCTCTTGCTAAGACACGGGGGACGCCCAGGTACACCGATAAACTCATCTTT

CDR3 length: 15
D gene: -
clone size: -
V gene: TRDV1
J gene: TRDJ1
CDR3 protein: CALGELPLHTDKLIF
CDR3 DNA: TGTGCTCTTGGGGAACTACCGCTGCACACCGATAAACTCATCTTT

CDR3 length: 21
D gene: TRDD3
clone size: -
V gene: TRDV1
J gene: TRDJ1
CDR3 protein: CALGPGRVLGVLTPDTDKLIF
CDR3 DNA: TGTGCTCTTGGGCCCGGAAGGGTACTGGGGGTCCTTACCCCCGACACCGATAAACTCATCTTT

CDR3 length: 16
D gene: -
clone size: -
V gene: TRDV1
J gene: TRDJ1
CDR3 protein: CALGEFTPLHADKLIF
CDR3 DNA: TGTGCTCTTGGGGAATTTACCCCCCTTCACGCCGATAAACTCATCTTT

CDR3 length: 13
D gene: -
clone size: few
V gene: TRDV2
J gene: TRDJ1
CDR3 protein: CACDLCTVLKLIF
CDR3 DNA: TGTGCCTGTGACCTATGTACTGTGCTAAAACTCATCTTT

CDR3 length: 24
D gene: TRDD3
clone size: -
V gene: TRDV1
J gene: TRDJ1
CDR3 protein: CALATPTGFLTPVLGDKYTDKLIF
CDR3 DNA: TGTGCTCTTGCTACCCCGACCGGGTTCCTGACGCCCGTACTGGGGGACAAGTACACCGATAAACTCATCTTT

CDR3 length: 19
D gene: -
clone size: -
V gene: TRDV1
J gene: TRDJ1
CDR3 protein: CALGEHKPFRIKYTDKLIF
CDR3 DNA: TGTGCTCTTGGGGAACATAAGCCGTTTAGAATAAAGTACACCGATAAACTCATCTTT

CDR3 length: 21
D gene: TRDD3
clone size: -
V gene: TRDV1
J gene: TRDJ1
CDR3 protein: CALGACGLPSLVLGDTDKLIF
CDR3 DNA: TGTGCTCTTGGGGCTTGTGGCCTTCCTAGCCTAGTACTGGGGGATACCGATAAACTCATCTTT

CDR3 length: 19
D gene: TRDD3
clone size: -
V gene: TRDV1
J gene: TRDJ1
CDR3 protein: CALGELLSGGTGGGHKLIF
CDR3 DNA: TGTGCTCTTGGGGAACTCCTATCCGGCGGGACTGGGGGAGGCCATAAACTCATCTTT

CDR3 length: 19
D gene: TRDD3
clone size: few
V gene: TRDV1
J gene: TRDJ1
CDR3 protein: CALGELGESGGWYTDKLIF
CDR3 DNA: TGTGCTCTTGGGGAACTAGGCGAATCTGGGGGATGGTACACCGATAAACTCATCTTT

CDR3 length: 16
D gene: TRDD3
clone size: few
V gene: TRDV2
J gene: TRDJ2
CDR3 protein: CACDTEQGDTYAQLFF
CDR3 DNA: TGTGCCTGTGACACCGAACAAGGGGATACGTACGCACAACTCTTCTTT

CDR3 length: 20
D gene: TRDD3
clone size: few
V gene: TRDV1
J gene: TRDJ1
CDR3 protein: CALGELEFLTGGPDTDKLIF
CDR3 DNA: TGTGCTCTTGGGGAACTAGAATTCCTTACTGGGGGACCAGACACCGATAAACTCATCTTT

CDR3 length: 22
D gene: TRDD3
clone size: -
V gene: TRDV1
J gene: TRDJ1
CDR3 protein: CALGERSTFPTRIWIRPDKLIF
CDR3 DNA: TGTGCTCTTGGGGAACGTTCGACTTTCCCGACGAGGATCTGGATACGCCCCGATAAACTCATCTTT